The present T cell receptor beta chain was sequenced within a study of blood T cell repertoires in COVID-19. Study summary: PBMCs, B-cell-depleted T cells, or T cells were the source of the cDNA or gDNA that made up the material.

Original data processing: Amplification from reference gene primers served as the basis for estimated nucleated cell counts. Method: immunoSEQ multiplex PCR; TCRdb's copy keeps in-frame clones and lacks some. The DNA gave D and trimming, while V, J and clone size come from that table. Here the sample spans about 59,000 clones, around 80% being singletons. Germline lookup yields CDR1 ENHRY and CDR2 SYGVKD. J gave up 3 bases and V 7 bases, and 6 bases lay outside the gene matches. The CDR3 is 15 amino acids. The chain combines TRBV10-3 with TRBJ2-1, with 10 bases matching TRBD1. The source of this sequence is a woman in her seventies with acute or convalescent COVID-19. The source material was peripheral blood. CDR3 coding DNA: TGTGCCATCACTACCGGGACAGGGGACTACAATGAGCAGTTCTTC. It codes for CAITTGTGDYNEQFF.